This is a list of T cell receptor beta chains from one sample in a study of shared clonotypes between healthy human individuals. Assay: immunoSEQ multiplex PCR; the TCRdb copy retains only in-frame clones and omits some. The repertoire holds millions of clones, with just over 90% as singletons. Sequenced input: naive CD4+ T cells sorted from blood. These receptors originate from a man between 18 and 29 years old in good health. Each CDR3 is given with its conserved first and last residue. Each record gives: CDR3 DNA, CDR3 protein, J gene, V gene, D gene, clone size. A D gene is named only where the DNA matches it firmly. Clone size is given for some rows only: seen once, a few or many times, or a class if the clone is expanded.

CDR3 DNA: TGTGCCAGCAGCGTAGGATACAGGGGAAAAGAGACCCAGTACTTC
CDR3 protein: CASSVGYRGKETQYF
J gene: TRBJ2-5
V gene: TRBV9
D gene: TRBD1
clone size: -

CDR3 DNA: TGTGCCAGCAGCGCAGGGGAAAAACTGTTTTTT
CDR3 protein: CASSAGEKLFF
J gene: TRBJ1-4
V gene: TRBV6-5
D gene: -
clone size: -

CDR3 DNA: TGTGCCAGCAGTTCTACCAGGGGGGGTACTGAAGCTTTCTTT
CDR3 protein: CASSSTRGGTEAFF
J gene: TRBJ1-1
V gene: TRBV6-1
D gene: TRBD1
clone size: -

CDR3 DNA: TGTGCCAGCAGTTTCGGGACAGGCCAACGGTACTTC
CDR3 protein: CASSFGTGQRYF
J gene: TRBJ2-7
V gene: TRBV28
D gene: TRBD1
clone size: -

CDR3 DNA: TGTGCCAGCAGCTTAGTGATGACTAATGAAAAACTGTTTTTT
CDR3 protein: CASSLVMTNEKLFF
J gene: TRBJ1-4
V gene: TRBV11-2
D gene: -
clone size: -

CDR3 DNA: TGTGCCAGCAGGGTCCGGGACAGGGGCCATGGCTACACCTTC
CDR3 protein: CASRVRDRGHGYTF
J gene: TRBJ1-2
V gene: TRBV28
D gene: TRBD1
clone size: -

CDR3 DNA: TGTGCCAGCAGTGTCCCGACTAGCGGGTCCTACGAGCAGTACTTC
CDR3 protein: CASSVPTSGSYEQYF
J gene: TRBJ2-7
V gene: TRBV2
D gene: TRBD2
clone size: -

CDR3 DNA: TGTGCCATCAAACCGGGTCCGAACACCGGGGAGCTGTTTTTT
CDR3 protein: CAIKPGPNTGELFF
J gene: TRBJ2-2
V gene: TRBV10-3
D gene: -
clone size: -

CDR3 DNA: TGTGCCAGCAGCAGGGACCCGGAGGACATTCAGTACTTC
CDR3 protein: CASSRDPEDIQYF
J gene: TRBJ2-4
V gene: TRBV6-5
D gene: -
clone size: -

CDR3 DNA: TGTGCCAGCAGCTTAGACGGGAGGCCCTACAATGAGCAGTTCTTC
CDR3 protein: CASSLDGRPYNEQFF
J gene: TRBJ2-1
V gene: TRBV11-2
D gene: TRBD2
clone size: -

CDR3 DNA: TGTGCCAGCAGTCAGACAAACACCGGGGAGCTGTCTTTT
CDR3 protein: CASSQTNTGELSF
J gene: TRBJ2-2
V gene: TRBV28
D gene: -
clone size: -

CDR3 DNA: TGTGCCAGCTCACCGGGCAGAAACACAGATACGCAGTATTTT
CDR3 protein: CASSPGRNTDTQYF
J gene: TRBJ2-3
V gene: TRBV18
D gene: -
clone size: -

CDR3 DNA: TGTGCCAGCAGCTTCCCCGCGACAGCTCTTCAGAATTCACCCCTCCACTTT
CDR3 protein: CASSFPATALQNSPLHF
J gene: TRBJ1-6
V gene: TRBV7-2
D gene: -
clone size: once

CDR3 DNA: TGTGCCAGCAGACCTCTGGAGGGGTTGAACACTGAAGCTTTCTTT
CDR3 protein: CASRPLEGLNTEAFF
J gene: TRBJ1-1
V gene: TRBV14
D gene: -
clone size: -

CDR3 DNA: TGTGCCAGCAGCTTAGCGAGGGCTAGCGGGAGGCAATCTTACGAGCAGTACTTC
CDR3 protein: CASSLARASGRQSYEQYF
J gene: TRBJ2-7
V gene: TRBV7-2
D gene: TRBD2
clone size: -

CDR3 DNA: TGTGCCAGCAGCCCCCAGGTGTGGGCCGGGGAGCTGTTTTTT
CDR3 protein: CASSPQVWAGELFF
J gene: TRBJ2-2
V gene: TRBV5-6
D gene: -
clone size: once

CDR3 DNA: TGTGCCAGCAGCTTGTTGAGGCAGGGGGACTATGGCTACACCTTC
CDR3 protein: CASSLLRQGDYGYTF
J gene: TRBJ1-2
V gene: TRBV5-8
D gene: TRBD1
clone size: -

CDR3 DNA: TGCGCCAGCAGCTTGGAAGGGGACAATGAGCAGTTCTTC
CDR3 protein: CASSLEGDNEQFF
J gene: TRBJ2-1
V gene: TRBV5-1
D gene: -
clone size: -

CDR3 DNA: TGTGCCTGGGTCCGCGGTCAGAATTCACCCCTCCACTTT
CDR3 protein: CAWVRGQNSPLHF
J gene: TRBJ1-6
V gene: TRBV30
D gene: -
clone size: -

CDR3 DNA: TGCGCCAGCAGGGGACAGACTCACTTAGCATCAACTAATGAAAAACTGTTTTTT
CDR3 protein: CASRGQTHLASTNEKLFF
J gene: TRBJ1-4
V gene: TRBV5-1
D gene: TRBD1
clone size: -

CDR3 DNA: TGTGCCAGCAGTGAGCAAGGAGAACAGCCCCAGCATTTT
CDR3 protein: CASSEQGEQPQHF
J gene: TRBJ1-5
V gene: TRBV6-4
D gene: -
clone size: -

CDR3 DNA: TGCGCCAGCAGCTTGGGTAGCCTCACCGGGGAGCTGTTTTTT
CDR3 protein: CASSLGSLTGELFF
J gene: TRBJ2-2
V gene: TRBV5-1
D gene: -
clone size: -

CDR3 DNA: TGTGCCAGCAGCCCCGGGGTAGTATCTAATTCACCCCTCCACTTT
CDR3 protein: CASSPGVVSNSPLHF
J gene: TRBJ1-6
V gene: TRBV9
D gene: -
clone size: -

CDR3 DNA: TGTGCCAGCAGTTCGACGGTCGGGGACTATGGCTACACCTTC
CDR3 protein: CASSSTVGDYGYTF
J gene: TRBJ1-2
V gene: TRBV27
D gene: -
clone size: -

CDR3 DNA: TGTGCCAGCAGTACACCAGGGGCTTCCACCTACGAGCAGTACTTC
CDR3 protein: CASSTPGASTYEQYF
J gene: TRBJ2-7
V gene: TRBV28
D gene: -
clone size: -

CDR3 DNA: TGTGCCAGCAGCTTAGCCCGACAGCTGACTAGCGGGGGTTCCACAGATACGCAGTATTTT
CDR3 protein: CASSLARQLTSGGSTDTQYF
J gene: TRBJ2-3
V gene: TRBV7-2
D gene: TRBD2
clone size: -

CDR3 DNA: TGTGCTAGTGTGGGATCTGGCACTGGGGCCAACGTCCTGACTTTC
CDR3 protein: CASVGSGTGANVLTF
J gene: TRBJ2-6
V gene: TRBV12-5
D gene: -
clone size: -

CDR3 DNA: TGTGCCAGCAGTCTCCATGGGTCAGGGGTAGAGACCTACGAGCAGTACTTC
CDR3 protein: CASSLHGSGVETYEQYF
J gene: TRBJ2-7
V gene: TRBV27
D gene: -
clone size: -

CDR3 DNA: TGTGCCAGCAGCCCTGAGGGGGCTAGCACAGATACGCAGTATTTT
CDR3 protein: CASSPEGASTDTQYF
J gene: TRBJ2-3
V gene: TRBV9
D gene: TRBD1
clone size: -

CDR3 DNA: TGTGCCAGCAGTCCACCCGCGGGACAGGGCCCACAGCACGAGCAGTACTTC
CDR3 protein: CASSPPAGQGPQHEQYF
J gene: TRBJ2-7
V gene: TRBV28
D gene: TRBD1
clone size: -

CDR3 DNA: TGTGCCAGCCAGACGAGTCGGGACACTGAAGCTTTCTTT
CDR3 protein: CASQTSRDTEAFF
J gene: TRBJ1-1
V gene: TRBV6-6
D gene: -
clone size: -

CDR3 DNA: TGTGCCAGCAGTGAAAAATTGGGGCCGCCGATCACAGATACGCAGTATTTT
CDR3 protein: CASSEKLGPPITDTQYF
J gene: TRBJ2-3
V gene: TRBV6-1
D gene: -
clone size: -

CDR3 DNA: TGTGCCAGCAGTAACCTTTATTCACCCCTCCACTTT
CDR3 protein: CASSNLYSPLHF
J gene: TRBJ1-6
V gene: TRBV2
D gene: -
clone size: -

CDR3 DNA: TGCGCCAGCAGCGCCGGACAGTTCCCGAACACTGAAGCTTTCTTT
CDR3 protein: CASSAGQFPNTEAFF
J gene: TRBJ1-1
V gene: TRBV5-1
D gene: -
clone size: -

CDR3 DNA: TGTGCCAGCAGTTACGGACAGGGGGGCACTGAAGCTTTCTTT
CDR3 protein: CASSYGQGGTEAFF
J gene: TRBJ1-1
V gene: TRBV6-5
D gene: TRBD1
clone size: few

CDR3 DNA: TGTGCCAGTAGGGAGACTAGCGGGAAAGCCAAAAACATTCAGTACTTC
CDR3 protein: CASRETSGKAKNIQYF
J gene: TRBJ2-4
V gene: TRBV19
D gene: TRBD2
clone size: -

CDR3 DNA: TGTGCCAGCAGCGTTGGTGACAGCTACACTGAAGCTTTCTTT
CDR3 protein: CASSVGDSYTEAFF
J gene: TRBJ1-1
V gene: TRBV5-6
D gene: -
clone size: -

CDR3 DNA: TGCGCCAGCAGCCCCGAGGGGGGCGGCACAGATACGCAGTATTTT
CDR3 protein: CASSPEGGGTDTQYF
J gene: TRBJ2-3
V gene: TRBV5-1
D gene: -
clone size: -

CDR3 DNA: TGTGCCAGCAGCTCCCTCGAGGCTTACGAGCAGTACTTC
CDR3 protein: CASSSLEAYEQYF
J gene: TRBJ2-7
V gene: TRBV6-6
D gene: -
clone size: once

CDR3 DNA: TGCAGCGCCGGGGGGGGAGATACGCAGTATTTT
CDR3 protein: CSAGGGDTQYF
J gene: TRBJ2-3
V gene: TRBV29-1
D gene: TRBD2
clone size: -

CDR3 DNA: TGTGCCAGCCTCCAGGGGGTAAGTCCTAATCAGCCCCAGCATTTT
CDR3 protein: CASLQGVSPNQPQHF
J gene: TRBJ1-5
V gene: TRBV6-1
D gene: TRBD1
clone size: -

CDR3 DNA: TGTGCCAGCTCACCACTTGGACAGACTGAAGCTTTCTTT
CDR3 protein: CASSPLGQTEAFF
J gene: TRBJ1-1
V gene: TRBV18
D gene: -
clone size: -

CDR3 DNA: TGTGCCCTGGAGAGGCGGGGGGTGCCCTACGAGCAGTACTTC
CDR3 protein: CALERRGVPYEQYF
J gene: TRBJ2-7
V gene: TRBV30
D gene: TRBD2
clone size: -

CDR3 DNA: TGTGCCAGTAGTCTCCCCGGGACAGATGGCTACACCTTC
CDR3 protein: CASSLPGTDGYTF
J gene: TRBJ1-2
V gene: TRBV19
D gene: TRBD1
clone size: -

CDR3 DNA: TGCGCCAGCAGCTTGACACTAGCGGGGTTTGAGTCCTACAATGAGCAGTTCTTC
CDR3 protein: CASSLTLAGFESYNEQFF
J gene: TRBJ2-1
V gene: TRBV5-1
D gene: TRBD2
clone size: -

CDR3 DNA: TGTGCCAGCAGCAGCGGGGACAGGGGTTTACTTGGCACCATATATTTT
CDR3 protein: CASSSGDRGLLGTIYF
J gene: TRBJ1-3
V gene: TRBV9
D gene: TRBD1
clone size: -

CDR3 DNA: TGTGGCAATCAGCCCCAGCATTTT
CDR3 protein: CGNQPQHF
J gene: TRBJ1-5
V gene: TRBV6-6
D gene: -
clone size: -

CDR3 DNA: TGTGCCAGTAGTGAAGGGGACTATATCCTGTACAATGAGCAGTTCTTC
CDR3 protein: CASSEGDYILYNEQFF
J gene: TRBJ2-1
V gene: TRBV19
D gene: TRBD2
clone size: -

CDR3 DNA: TGTGCCAGCAGCCTCACAGGGCTCACTGAAGCTTTCTTT
CDR3 protein: CASSLTGLTEAFF
J gene: TRBJ1-1
V gene: TRBV11-3
D gene: -
clone size: -